The 20 T cell receptor beta chains presented below share a single source sample, sequenced in a study of metastatic and nonmetastatic thyroid tumors. Treatment of any kind had been given to no patient before thyroid surgery. TCRdb reanalyzed the PCR reads via MiXCR. The data show almost 70,000 clones, around 14% seen once. The sample consisted of blood. These receptors came from a male donor with papillary thyroid cancer or a benign thyroid nodule (not recorded which). Some clones in this sample may be carry-over from other donors' samples.

The V and J genes are TRBV7-6 and TRBJ2-6; a weak D match, TRBD1 (6 bases). CDR1 is SGHVS, CDR2 FNYEAQ, per germline. Trimming stripped 5 bases from V and 0 bases from J, with 17 bases between. The CDR3 is 18 residues long. The CDR3 sequence is CASSTLTRGNSGANVLTF. The CDR3 nucleotides read TGTGCCAGCAGCACCTTGACCAGGGGCAACTCTGGGGCCAACGTCCTGACTTTC. The entire variable domain, with the rest obtained from reference TRBV7-6 and TRBJ2-6, is as follows: GAGVSQSPRYKVTKRGQDVALRCDPISGHVSLYWYRQALGQGPEFLTYFNYEAQQDKSGLPNDRFSAERPEGSISTLTIQRTEQRDSAMYRCASSTLTRGNSGANVLTFGAGSRLTVL.

On this clone: A much larger clone lies one base from this, so it may be a read error. V and J are TRBV5-1 and TRBJ2-5; tentative D call: TRBD1 (6 bases). Per germline, CDR1 SGHRS and CDR2 YFSETQ. The CDR3 loop spans 17 amino acids. V gave up 7 bases and J gave up 4 bases, with 26 bases separating them. The CDR3 region is CASVLVQGDGLGETQYF. The CDR3 DNA reads TGCGCCAGCGTCTTGGTACAGGGTGACGGCTTGGGAGAGACCCAGTACTTC.

In this sample, this clone turned up many times. V is TRBV7-2 and J is TRBJ2-5; tentative D call: TRBD2 (5 bases). V was shortened by 4 bases and J by 4 bases, with 10 bases between the two germline ends. The CDR3 consists of 13 residues. The germline gives CDR1 SGHTA, CDR2 FQGNSA. The DNA for the CDR3 is TGTGCCAGCAGCTGGATTGGAGGAGAGACCCAGTACTTC. It translates to CASSWIGGETQYF.

This clone was observed at least ten times. The chain links TRBV20-1 to TRBJ2-1; 12 bases match TRBD2. Germline assignment: CDR1 DFQATT and CDR2 SNEGSKA (reference sequence). Trimming removed 2 bases from V and 10 bases from J; junction bases left unmatched: 9. This CDR3 region has 15 residues. The CDR3 reads CSARPGLAGSGEQFF. The CDR3 DNA reads TGCAGTGCTAGACCGGGACTAGCGGGTTCGGGGGAGCAGTTCTTC.

This clone was counted only a few times. The germline gene is not matched at one end of the junction; a read error may be the cause. V usage is TRBV6-1 and J usage is TRBJ2-7, with 8 bases identical to TRBD2. CDR3 length: 14 amino acids. Germline values: CDR1 MNHNS, CDR2 SASEGT. CDR3 in DNA: TGCGCCAGTATTCCCGGGACTAGTGCCTACGAGCAGTACTTC. Translating it yields CASIPGTSAYEQYF.

The sample holds many counts of this clone. The chain couples TRBV9 to TRBJ2-3, with D unclear. Germline-derived CDR1 and CDR2 are SGDLS and YYNGEE. Trimming removed 0 bases from V and 2 bases from J, with 7 bases in between. The CDR3 totals 14 residues. CDR3 DNA sequence: TGTGCCAGCAGCGTAGACTACTACACAGATACGCAGTATTTT. Residues: CASSVDYYTDTQYF.

This clone came up many times. The chain has TRBV24-1 and TRBJ2-2; 7 nucleotides align to TRBD2. The CDR3 length is 18 residues. The germline CDR1 and CDR2 sequences are KGHDR and SFDVKD. V was clipped by 5 bases and J by 4 bases; unmatched bases: 15. In nucleotides, the CDR3 is TGTGCCACCAGTGTACGAGCGGGAAGGCCTTTGGGCACCGGGGAGCTGTTTTTT. It translates to CATSVRAGRPLGTGELFF.

This clone was observed at least ten times. As DNA, the CDR3 is TGCGCCAGCAGCTTCGAGACCAGTAACTATGGCTACACCTTC. Protein product: CASSFETSNYGYTF. The chain links TRBV5-1 to TRBJ1-2, with D unclear. Trimming pared 2 bases from V and 1 base from J, leaving 9 bases between. Germline values: CDR1 SGHRS, CDR2 YFSETQ. CDR3 size: 14 residues.

This clone was counted at least ten times. J is TRBJ2-2 and V is TRBV4-3, with TRBD2 matching over 10 bases. Germline CDR1 LGHNA, CDR2 YSLEER. V shed 4 bases and J 3 bases; nucleotides not matched to a gene: 5. The CDR3 contains 16 residues. CDR3 bases: TGCGCCAGCAGCCGCCGGACTAGCGGTTACACCGGGGAGCTGTTTTTT. Protein: CASSRRTSGYTGELFF.

This clone was seen ten or more times. CDR3 loop: CASSLGLADGDEQFF. The CDR3, as DNA: TGCGCCAGCAGCTTGGGACTAGCCGACGGCGATGAGCAGTTCTTC. The chain combines TRBV5-1 with TRBJ2-1; 7 bases are a match to TRBD2. V lost 0 bases, J lost 8 bases, and 8 bases stayed unmatched. The CDR3 has 15 residues. Germline loops: CDR1 SGHRS, CDR2 YFSETQ.

This clone was counted many times. The chain joins TRBV4-2 to TRBJ1-5; 7 bases match TRBD1. Germline V lookup: CDR1 LGHNA, CDR2 YNFKEQ. CDR3 length: 18 amino acids. The trim removed 1 base at V and 6 bases at J, leaving 15 bases unmatched. The CDR3, as DNA: TGTGCCAGCAGCCAAGTTGGGGGTCGAAGGGGGCGCGTTCAGCCCCAGCATTTT. Its protein is CASSQVGGRRGRVQPQHF.

The table lists this clone with many counts. The junction differs from germline at one of its ends, possibly a read error. The chain joins TRBV7-7 to TRBJ1-3; D remains unclear. Germline V gene data show CDR1 as SSHAT and CDR2 as FNYEAQ (reference sequence). The CDR3 loop spans 13 amino acids. CDR3 DNA: TGTGCTAGCAGCTTGTTACAGGGAAACACCATATATTTT. Translated, it gives CASSLLQGNTIYF.

This clone was detected ten times or more. The chain has TRBV20-1 and TRBJ2-3; TRBD2 agrees at 9 bases. The trim removed 4 bases at V and 4 bases at J, leaving 9 bases unmatched. CDR1 is DFQATT, CDR2 SNEGSKA, per germline (reference sequence). This CDR3 region has 15 residues. The CDR3 region is CSAIVPSGTPDTQYF. In DNA, the CDR3 is TGCAGTGCTATCGTACCTAGCGGGACCCCAGATACGCAGTATTTT.

A remark on this clone: This CDR3 is missing its conserved last phenylalanine or tryptophan, likely due to a read error. The CDR3 is CASALLDLVGGYTL. The CDR3 nucleotides are TGTGCCAGCGCTCTTTTGGACTTGGTGGGTGGCTACACCCTC. This sequence joins TRBV6-1 and TRBJ1-2, with unresolved D. The CDR3 has 14 amino acids. Trimming stripped 8 bases from V and 7 bases from J, with 20 bases between. The V gene's germline CDR1 is MNHNS and CDR2 SASEGT.

This clone was counted ten times or more. This same CDR3 is encoded by further DNA sequences in the sample. V usage is TRBV7-8 and J usage is TRBJ2-5; D not resolved. This CDR3 contains 15 residues. The V end lost 1 base, the J end lost 2 bases, and 11 bases lay between the germline ends. Germline CDR1 and CDR2: SGHVS and FQNEAQ. The CDR3: CASSLGQSQQETQYF. The CDR3 DNA follows: TGTGCCAGCAGCTTAGGGCAGTCCCAACAAGAGACCCAGTACTTC.

With regard to this clone: Given a much more abundant clone one base away, this may be a read error. The rearrangement links TRBV5-1 to TRBJ2-1; 9 positions match TRBD1. CDR1 is SGHRS, CDR2 YFSETQ, per germline. The CDR3 runs 12 residues. The CDR3 region has the DNA TGCGTCAGCAGCAGACAGGGGGATGAGCAGTTCTTC. Translating it yields CVSSRQGDEQFF.

This clone showed up just a few times. A much larger clone sits a single nucleotide away, making a read error possible. The CDR3 bases are TGCAGTGCTAAGAGCGAAACCTACAATGAGCAGTTCTTC. Encoded protein: CSAKSETYNEQFF. The chain joins TRBV20-1 to TRBJ2-1; D unclear. The CDR3 consists of 13 residues. Trimming pared 4 bases from V and 2 bases from J, leaving 9 bases between. The germline V gene has CDR1 DFQATT and CDR2 SNEGSKA (reference sequence).

This clone was picked up many times. The chain combines TRBV6-1 with TRBJ2-7; D is unresolved. The CDR3 is 15 amino acids. Per the germline V gene, CDR1 is MNHNS and CDR2 is SASEGT. Trimming pared 5 bases from V and 0 bases from J, leaving 14 bases between. The DNA of the CDR3 is TGTGCCAGCAGTCGGGTCCCAAGGAGCTCCTACGAGCAGTACGTC. Translation gives CASSRVPRSSYEQYV.

This rearrangement joins TRBV20-1 to TRBJ1-1; unclear D gene. Germline V CDR1 and CDR2: DFQATT, SNEGSKA (reference sequence). The CDR3 is 13 amino acids. V shed 5 bases and J shed 0 bases, with 10 bases lying between them. The CDR3 region has the DNA TGCAGTGCTCGGACTCCCCTGAACACTGAAGCTTTCTTT. Protein product: CSARTPLNTEAFF.

The V gene is TRBV28, the J gene TRBJ1-2; a possible D gene is TRBD1 (5 bases). The CDR3 is made up of 15 amino acids. Trimming took 2 bases from V and 10 from J, leaving 20 bases between them. Germline CDR1 reads MDHEN; CDR2 reads SYDVKM. CDR3 sequence (DNA): TGTGCCAGCAGTTTAGACCTTAGGGGCCAGGGTGCCTACACCTTC. Amino acids: CASSLDLRGQGAYTF.